This is a list of T cell receptor beta chains from one sample in a study of blood T cells in healthy people across ages. A single record per CDR3 protein comes from TCRdb applying MiXCR to the 5' RACE reads. The table shows approximately 1,700,000 distinct CDR3 sequences, with roughly 43% occurring only once. The sequenced sample consisted of blood. The source is a human donor in good health. Both conserved end residues are part of each CDR3. The order of the fields is V gene, clone size, J gene, D gene, CDR3 protein, CDR3 DNA. The D gene is left open where the match is weak. Part of the rows lack a size; the others show once, few, many or a class for expanded clones.

v_gene: TRBV7-6; abundance: few; j_gene: TRBJ2-7; d_gene: -; CDR3aa: CASSSVDRYHSYEQYF; CDR3nt: TGTGCCAGCAGCTCCGTTGACAGGTACCACTCCTACGAGCAGTACTTC
v_gene: TRBV6-1; abundance: -; j_gene: TRBJ1-2; d_gene: -; CDR3aa: CASSAALVDGYTF; CDR3nt: TGTGCCAGCAGTGCGGCGTTAGTGGATGGCTACACCTTC
v_gene: TRBV27; abundance: -; j_gene: TRBJ2-3; d_gene: TRBD2; CDR3aa: CASGYLTSGGVDTQYF; CDR3nt: TGTGCCAGCGGCTACTTGACTAGCGGGGGGGTAGATACGCAGTATTTT
v_gene: TRBV7-2; abundance: -; j_gene: TRBJ1-6; d_gene: -; CDR3aa: CASSPGSGPYSPLHF; CDR3nt: TGTGCCAGCAGCCCAGGCTCCGGTCCTTATTCACCCCTCCACTTT
v_gene: TRBV12-3/TRBV12-4; abundance: -; j_gene: TRBJ2-1; d_gene: -; CDR3aa: CASSKAAGGQFF; CDR3nt: TGTGCCAGCAGCAAGGCGGCGGGTGGGCAGTTCTTC
v_gene: TRBV7-9; abundance: few; j_gene: TRBJ1-1; d_gene: -; CDR3aa: CASSLEGQAAEAFF; CDR3nt: TGTGCCAGCAGCTTAGAGGGCCAGGCGGCTGAAGCTTTCTTT
v_gene: TRBV20-1; abundance: few; j_gene: TRBJ2-3; d_gene: -; CDR3aa: CSATKGMTTDTQYF; CDR3nt: TGCAGTGCTACAAAAGGGATGACCACAGATACGCAGTATTTT
v_gene: TRBV7-2; abundance: many; j_gene: TRBJ2-7; d_gene: TRBD1; CDR3aa: CASSALPGQGPSYEQYF; CDR3nt: TGTGCCAGCAGCGCTCTCCCGGGACAGGGTCCCTCCTACGAGCAGTACTTC
v_gene: TRBV4-3; abundance: -; j_gene: TRBJ2-1; d_gene: TRBD2; CDR3aa: CASSHPGEGTSGGNEQFF; CDR3nt: TGCGCCAGCAGCCACCCCGGGGAGGGGACTAGCGGGGGAAATGAGCAGTTCTTC
v_gene: TRBV29-1; abundance: -; j_gene: TRBJ2-5; d_gene: -; CDR3aa: CSVQVDFGTQDPETQYF; CDR3nt: TGCAGCGTTCAAGTCGATTTCGGGACGCAAGACCCGGAGACCCAGTACTTC
v_gene: TRBV5-1; abundance: -; j_gene: TRBJ2-2; d_gene: -; CDR3aa: CASSLSGESTGELFF; CDR3nt: TGCGCCAGCAGCCTATCCGGGGAGTCCACCGGGGAGCTGTTTTTT
v_gene: TRBV28; abundance: -; j_gene: TRBJ2-4; d_gene: -; CDR3aa: CASQYQGVNIQYF; CDR3nt: TGTGCCAGCCAGTACCAAGGAGTAAACATTCAGTACTTC
v_gene: TRBV24-1; abundance: -; j_gene: TRBJ1-5; d_gene: TRBD1; CDR3aa: CATSDHRGVGQPQHF; CDR3nt: TGTGCCACCAGTGACCACAGGGGGGTTGGGCAGCCCCAGCATTTT
v_gene: TRBV5-1; abundance: -; j_gene: TRBJ2-1; d_gene: -; CDR3aa: CASSLVAGNSYNEQFF; CDR3nt: TGCGCCAGCAGCTTGGTTGCGGGAAACTCCTACAATGAGCAGTTCTTC
v_gene: TRBV9; abundance: few; j_gene: TRBJ2-5; d_gene: -; CDR3aa: CASSVGGRGDETQYF; CDR3nt: TGTGCCAGCAGCGTAGGCGGCAGGGGTGATGAGACCCAGTACTTC
v_gene: TRBV5-1; abundance: few; j_gene: TRBJ1-2; d_gene: -; CDR3aa: CASSIDKGDYGYTF; CDR3nt: TGCGCCAGCAGCATAGACAAGGGGGACTATGGCTACACCTTC
v_gene: TRBV29-1; abundance: -; j_gene: TRBJ1-1; d_gene: -; CDR3aa: CSVEGRVGAMNTEAFF; CDR3nt: TGCAGCGTTGAAGGCAGGGTAGGAGCCATGAACACTGAAGCTTTCTTT
v_gene: TRBV12-5; abundance: -; j_gene: TRBJ2-1; d_gene: -; CDR3aa: CASGLVREQFF; CDR3nt: TGTGCTAGTGGGTTGGTACGTGAGCAGTTCTTC
v_gene: TRBV4-2; abundance: few; j_gene: TRBJ2-1; d_gene: -; CDR3aa: CASSQDRGREEQFF; CDR3nt: TGTGCCAGCAGCCAAGATCGGGGTCGGGAAGAGCAGTTCTTC
v_gene: TRBV7-8; abundance: few; j_gene: TRBJ2-1; d_gene: TRBD2; CDR3aa: CASIKTRVRGYNEQFF; CDR3nt: TGTGCCAGCATCAAGACCAGGGTGCGGGGGTACAATGAGCAGTTCTTC
v_gene: TRBV7-2; abundance: -; j_gene: TRBJ1-1; d_gene: -; CDR3aa: CASSAGGAGNTEAFF; CDR3nt: TGTGCCAGCAGCGCTGGGGGTGCGGGGAACACTGAAGCTTTCTTT
v_gene: TRBV5-1; abundance: -; j_gene: TRBJ2-7; d_gene: -; CDR3aa: CASSLQGLGNEQYF; CDR3nt: TGCGCCAGCAGCTTGCAGGGGTTGGGGAACGAGCAGTACTTC
v_gene: TRBV29-1; abundance: few; j_gene: TRBJ2-1; d_gene: TRBD1; CDR3aa: CSGMGTATYNEQFF; CDR3nt: TGCAGCGGGATGGGGACAGCCACCTACAATGAGCAGTTCTTC
v_gene: TRBV7-2; abundance: -; j_gene: TRBJ2-7; d_gene: -; CDR3aa: CASSLVGVSPYEQYF; CDR3nt: TGTGCCAGCAGCTTGGTCGGAGTATCACCCTACGAGCAGTACTTC
v_gene: TRBV5-1; abundance: -; j_gene: TRBJ2-5; d_gene: -; CDR3aa: CASSLGSSRKETQYF; CDR3nt: TGCGCCAGCAGCTTGGGGTCCTCCCGTAAAGAGACCCAGTACTTC
v_gene: TRBV4-1; abundance: -; j_gene: TRBJ1-4; d_gene: -; CDR3aa: CASSQWMTATNEKLFF; CDR3nt: TGCGCCAGCAGCCAATGGATGACAGCAACTAATGAAAAACTGTTTTTT
v_gene: TRBV15; abundance: -; j_gene: TRBJ1-1; d_gene: TRBD1; CDR3aa: CATSREGTGRGTEAFF; CDR3nt: TGTGCCACCAGCAGAGAAGGGACAGGGAGGGGAACTGAAGCTTTCTTT
v_gene: TRBV5-1; abundance: many; j_gene: TRBJ2-5; d_gene: -; CDR3aa: CASSPRTVQETQYF; CDR3nt: TGCGCCAGCAGCCCCCGGACAGTCCAAGAGACCCAGTACTTC
v_gene: TRBV29-1; abundance: many; j_gene: TRBJ1-2; d_gene: -; CDR3aa: CSVEGGFYGYTF; CDR3nt: TGCAGCGTGGAGGGAGGGTTCTATGGCTACACCTTC
v_gene: TRBV4-2; abundance: once; j_gene: TRBJ1-5; d_gene: -; CDR3aa: CASSQDGRWDVSNQPQHF; CDR3nt: TGTGCCAGCAGCCAAGATGGGCGGTGGGACGTAAGCAATCAGCCCCAGCATTTT
v_gene: TRBV20-1; abundance: -; j_gene: TRBJ2-3; d_gene: -; CDR3aa: CSASVPTTDTQYF; CDR3nt: TGCAGTGCTAGCGTCCCCACAACAGATACGCAGTATTTT
v_gene: TRBV6-6; abundance: -; j_gene: TRBJ2-1; d_gene: -; CDR3aa: CASSCLYSGDNEQFF; CDR3nt: TGTGCCAGCAGTTGCTTATACTCAGGGGACAATGAGCAGTTCTTC
v_gene: TRBV27; abundance: -; j_gene: TRBJ1-6; d_gene: -; CDR3aa: CASSFSGESPLHF; CDR3nt: TGTGCCAGCAGTTTTTCAGGGGAATCACCCCTCCACTTT
v_gene: TRBV4-1; abundance: -; j_gene: TRBJ2-5; d_gene: -; CDR3aa: CASSQDPSSTRYF; CDR3nt: TGCGCCAGCAGCCAAGATCCCTCTTCAACCCGGTACTTC
v_gene: TRBV12-3/TRBV12-4; abundance: few; j_gene: TRBJ1-1; d_gene: -; CDR3aa: CASSQRDLRTEAFF; CDR3nt: TGTGCCAGCAGTCAAAGGGACCTGCGCACTGAAGCTTTCTTT
v_gene: TRBV29-1; abundance: few; j_gene: TRBJ2-6; d_gene: -; CDR3aa: CSVGYGVGANVLTF; CDR3nt: TGCAGCGTTGGCTACGGGGTCGGGGCCAACGTCCTGACTTTC
v_gene: TRBV20-1; abundance: -; j_gene: TRBJ1-1; d_gene: TRBD1; CDR3aa: CSARGVYTRTGINTEAFF; CDR3nt: TGCAGTGCTAGAGGCGTTTATACAAGGACAGGGATAAACACTGAAGCTTTCTTT
v_gene: TRBV7-6; abundance: -; j_gene: TRBJ2-5; d_gene: -; CDR3aa: CAGRDAGGETQYF; CDR3nt: TGTGCCGGCCGGGACGCTGGCGGAGAGACCCAGTACTTC